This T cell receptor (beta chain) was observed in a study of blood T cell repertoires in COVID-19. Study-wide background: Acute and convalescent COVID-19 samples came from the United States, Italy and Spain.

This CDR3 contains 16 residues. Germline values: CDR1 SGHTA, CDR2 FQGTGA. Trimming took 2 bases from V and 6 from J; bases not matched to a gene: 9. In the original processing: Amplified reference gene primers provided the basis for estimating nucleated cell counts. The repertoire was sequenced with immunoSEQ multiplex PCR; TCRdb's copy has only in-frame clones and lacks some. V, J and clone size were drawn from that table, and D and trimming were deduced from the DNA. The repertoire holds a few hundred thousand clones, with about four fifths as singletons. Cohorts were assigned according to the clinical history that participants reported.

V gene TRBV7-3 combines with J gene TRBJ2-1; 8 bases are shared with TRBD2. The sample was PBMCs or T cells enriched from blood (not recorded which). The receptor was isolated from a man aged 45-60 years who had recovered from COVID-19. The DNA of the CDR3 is TGTGCCAGCAGCTTACATGGGCTAGCGGGTGGCAATGAGCAGTTCTTC. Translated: CASSLHGLAGGNEQFF.